Listed here are 21 T cell receptor beta chains from one sample, sequenced in a study of CD8 T cells in ankylosing spondylitis. TCRdb processed the 5' RACE reads anew with MiXCR; each CDR3 protein has one entry. The sample holds a few hundred thousand distinct CDR3 sequences, more than 15% seen once. Sequencing used blood, either unsorted or a sorted T cell fraction (not recorded which). All receptors derive from a male donor with ankylosing spondylitis or in good health (not recorded which).

The chain couples TRBV7-9 to TRBJ2-3, with TRBD1 matching 9 bases. The germline CDR1 and CDR2 sequences are SEHNR and FQNEAQ (reference sequence). V shed 2 bases, J shed 0 bases, and the junction held 3 bases outside the gene matches. This CDR3 has 16 amino acids. The chain's CDR3 is CASSLFGQGSTDTQYF. The CDR3 nucleotides read TGTGCCAGCAGCTTATTCGGACAGGGGAGCACAGATACGCAGTATTTT.

This chain links TRBV5-1 with TRBJ2-3; the match to TRBD1 covers 9 bases. Germline assignment: CDR1 SGHRS and CDR2 YFSETQ. The CDR3 spans 15 residues. The V and J ends lost 4 bases and 0 bases, in that order; junction bases with no gene match: 3. The chain's CDR3 is CASSTGQGSTDTQYF. DNA of the CDR3: TGCGCCAGCAGCACGGGACAGGGAAGCACAGATACGCAGTATTTT.

This chain links TRBV5-1 with TRBJ2-1, with D tentatively TRBD1 (6 bases). The germline V gene encodes CDR1 SGHRS and CDR2 YFSETQ. CDR3 length: 13 amino acids. V shed 2 bases and J shed 12 bases, with 15 bases lying between them. CDR3 sequence (DNA): TGCGCCAGCAGCTTTGACAGGCCTTTGGTGCAGTTCTTC. It encodes CASSFDRPLVQFF.

J is TRBJ2-7 and V is TRBV7-8, with D unclear. The CDR3 has 12 residues. Germline V gene data show CDR1 as SGHVS and CDR2 as FQNEAQ. The V end lost 5 bases, the J end lost 7 bases, and 12 bases lay between the germline ends. The CDR3 DNA is TGTGCCAGCAGCCCCCGGGCCGATGAGCAGTACTTC. Protein product: CASSPRADEQYF.

This chain joins TRBV13 and TRBJ2-7; 11 bases align to TRBD2. Germline V lookup: CDR1 PRHDT, CDR2 FYEKMQ (reference sequence). The ends lost 5 bases at V and 0 bases at J; junction bases unmatched: 6. The CDR3 has 16 residues. As DNA, the CDR3 is TGTGCCAGCAGCCTACCACTAGCGGGGGACTCCTACGAGCAGTACTTC. Protein: CASSLPLAGDSYEQYF.

At least ten counts were recorded for this clonotype. This chain links TRBV6-1 with TRBJ1-2; a weak D match, TRBD1 (5 bases). The V gene lost 0 bases and the J gene lost 2 bases, with 13 bases spanning the gap. This CDR3 is 16 amino acids long. Germline CDR1 is MNHNS and CDR2 is SASEGT. CDR3 sequence (DNA): TGTGCCAGCAGTGAAGCGCTTCAGGGTGGGAACTATGGCTACACCTTC. Its translation: CASSEALQGGNYGYTF.

The sample holds many counts of this clonotype. The chain joins TRBV3-1 to TRBJ2-7; D perhaps matches TRBD1 (6 bases). Germline CDR1 is LGHDT and CDR2 is YNNKEL (reference sequence). Between the trimmed V and J ends, which lost 1 base and 3 bases, there was a span of 13 bases. The CDR3 totals 15 residues. The CDR3 loop is CASSQGTALGYEQYF. The DNA of the CDR3 is TGTGCCAGCAGCCAAGGGACAGCCTTGGGCTACGAGCAGTACTTC.

This clonotype was counted only a few times. This chain links TRBV12-3 or TRBV12-4 with TRBJ1-6, with 7 positions matching TRBD1. The V and J ends lost 6 bases and 3 bases, in that order; junction bases with no gene match: 8. CDR3 length: 16 amino acids. CDR3 protein: CASSQTGNRYNSPLHF. CDR3 sequence (DNA): TGTGCCAGCAGCCAGACAGGGAACCGCTATAATTCACCCCTCCACTTT.

This chain connects TRBV29-1 to TRBJ2-7, with a tentative D call TRBD2 (7 bases). The germline V and J ends were trimmed by 0 bases and 2 bases, with 14 bases remaining between them. Germline CDR1 SQVTM, CDR2 ANQGSEA. The CDR3 has 15 residues. The CDR3 DNA reads TGCAGCGTTGAAGAAAGGGGGGGGTTGACCTACGAGCAGTACTTC. This sequence encodes CSVEERGGLTYEQYF.

In its sample, this clonotype was seen a few times. This rearrangement joins TRBV29-1 to TRBJ2-1; 10 bases line up with TRBD2. The germline gives CDR1 SQVTM, CDR2 ANQGSEA. V shed 0 bases and J 1 base; nucleotides not matched to a gene: 3. CDR3 size: 16 residues. This CDR3 is CSVEEASGRSYNEQFF. Here the CDR3 DNA reads TGCAGCGTTGAAGAGGCTAGCGGGAGATCCTACAATGAGCAGTTCTTC.

This clonotype has more than one count but fewer than ten. The V and J genes are TRBV25-1 and TRBJ1-3; no firm D call. CDR1 is MGHDK and CDR2 is SYGVNS in the germline V gene. V shed 4 bases and J shed 0 bases, with 7 bases lying between them. This CDR3 region has 14 residues. This CDR3 reads CASSATGSGNTIYF. The CDR3 DNA follows: TGTGCCAGCAGTGCCACGGGCTCTGGAAACACCATATATTTT.

This clonotype was observed a handful of times. J is TRBJ1-1 and V is TRBV6-2 or TRBV6-3; D gene unclear. This CDR3 contains 12 residues. CDR1 and CDR2 from the germline V gene are MNHEY and SVGEGT. V gave up 4 bases and J gave up 1 base, with 4 bases separating them. CDR3 in amino acids: CASSWSNTEAFF. CDR3 DNA: TGTGCCAGCAGTTGGTCGAACACTGAAGCTTTCTTT.

This chain links TRBV5-1 with TRBJ2-3; 16 bases match TRBD2. Per germline, CDR1 SGHRS and CDR2 YFSETQ. J gave up 5 bases and V 4 bases, and 10 bases lay outside the gene matches. The CDR3 covers 18 residues. The CDR3 nucleotides are TGCGCCAGCAGCCCGGGACTAGCGGGAGGGCCTGATGGAGATACGCAGTATTTT. Translating it yields CASSPGLAGGPDGDTQYF.

This chain uses TRBV27 with TRBJ2-7; 10 bases are a match to TRBD2. The CDR3 sequence is 14 residues long. The V gene end was trimmed by 2 bases and the J gene end by 5 bases; junction bases not matched to a gene: 3. Germline CDR1 reads MNHEY; CDR2 reads SMNVEV (reference sequence). The CDR3 loop is CASSLLAGAHEQYF. The CDR3 DNA sequence: TGTGCCAGCAGTTTACTAGCGGGAGCCCACGAGCAGTACTTC.

The chain is built from TRBV9 and TRBJ2-2; a weak D match, TRBD2 (5 bases). V lost 6 bases and J lost 3, with 12 bases in between. CDR1 is SGDLS and CDR2 is YYNGEE in the germline V gene. This CDR3 spans 14 amino acids. The CDR3 loop reads CASTAGRDTGELFF. CDR3 DNA sequence: TGTGCCAGCACCGCGGGCAGAGACACCGGGGAGCTGTTTTTT.

This clonotype was picked up a small number of times. This chain joins TRBV4-3 and TRBJ2-7, with D perhaps matching TRBD2 (6 bases). The CDR3 contains 15 residues. V lost 0 bases and J 2 bases, leaving 11 bases between the germline ends. CDR1 and CDR2 (germline): LGHNA, YSLEER. Written as DNA, the CDR3 is TGCGCCAGCAGCCAAGATCAGGAGGGGACCTACGAGCAGTACTTC. Translated, it gives CASSQDQEGTYEQYF.

This clonotype was observed at least ten times. The chain is built from TRBV9 and TRBJ2-7; possible D gene TRBD2, 6 bases. CDR3 length: 15 residues. Looked up from germline, CDR1 is SGDLS and CDR2 is YYNGEE. V lost 0 bases and J lost 9, with 19 bases in between. CDR3 sequence reads: CASSVGAGSLSRQYF. The CDR3, as DNA: TGTGCCAGCAGCGTAGGGGCGGGAAGTTTATCGCGGCAGTACTTC.

The CDR3 loop is CASSNRGSDEAFF. As DNA, the CDR3 is TGTGCCAGCAGCAACAGGGGAAGTGATGAAGCTTTCTTT. The chain links TRBV2 to TRBJ1-1, with TRBD1 matching 7 bases. The germline V gene encodes CDR1 SNHLY and CDR2 FYNNEI. Trimming at V came to 6 bases and at J to 7 bases, leaving 8 bases not matched to a gene. This CDR3 has 13 residues.

This clonotype was counted ten times or more. DNA of the CDR3: TGTGCCAGCAGTTATGAGGGTTACGAGCAGTACTTC. Amino acids: CASSYEGYEQYF. This rearrangement joins TRBV28 to TRBJ2-7; TRBD2 might be the D (5 bases). This CDR3 region has 12 residues. Germline CDR1 reads MDHEN; CDR2 reads SYDVKM. V shed 4 bases and J shed 4 bases, with 8 bases lying between them.

This clonotype was counted between two and nine times. This rearrangement joins TRBV13 to TRBJ2-3, with D possibly being TRBD1 (6 bases). Germline CDR1 reads PRHDT; CDR2 reads FYEKMQ (reference sequence). V gave up 2 bases and J gave up 4 bases, with 13 bases separating them. The CDR3 is made up of 15 amino acids. Here the CDR3 reads CASSLNRRGADTQYF. The CDR3 region has the DNA TGTGCCAGCAGCTTAAATCGCAGGGGAGCAGATACGCAGTATTTT.

This clonotype was picked up a small number of times. This chain links TRBV29-1 with TRBJ2-3; maybe TRBD1 (6 bases). The CDR3 runs to 14 residues. The V end lost 4 bases, the J end lost 2 bases, and 13 bases lay between the germline ends. Germline loops: CDR1 SQVTM, CDR2 ANQGSEA. The CDR3 bases are TGCAGCGTTGGAACAGGGAGTTCCACAGATACGCAGTATTTT. It specifies CSVGTGSSTDTQYF.